These 28 T cell receptor beta chains were all obtained from the same sample, sequenced in a study of blood T cells in healthy people across ages. The second PCR ran about 6 to 12 cycles with a sample-barcoded 5' primer and J-beta primers. TCRdb itself ran the 5' RACE reads through MiXCR, one entry per CDR3 protein. Altogether 1.4 million or so distinct CDR3 sequences are present, around 40% being singletons, with the ten largest covering over 3.5%. The sequencing sample was made of blood. These receptor sequences come from a woman between 18 and 29 years old in good health.

There are a few counts of this clonotype. The gene calls are TRBV4-2 and TRBJ2-1; TRBD2 matches at 9 bases. The germline gives CDR1 LGHNA, CDR2 YNFKEQ. CDR3 size: 14 residues. J lost 10 bases, V lost 1 base, and 5 bases had no gene match. The CDR3 DNA sequence: TGTGCCAGCAGCCAAGCGCGGGGGGGAGGCGAGCAGTTCTTC. Its translation: CASSQARGGGEQFF.

As for this clonotype: An end of the junction differs from the germline gene, which may be a read error. The rearrangement uses TRBV4-3 and TRBJ2-2; 7 bases are shared with TRBD2. The CDR3 is made up of 16 amino acids. The germline CDR1 and CDR2 sequences are LGHNA and YSLEER. CDR3 in DNA: TGCGCCAGCAGCCAAGGGGAGGGGCTTATGACCGGGAAGCTGTTTTTT. This sequence encodes CASSQGEGLMTGKLFF.

This clonotype was observed a handful of times. The chain carries TRBV4-3 and TRBJ1-1; TRBD1 is a possible D gene (5 bases). V was trimmed by 4 bases and J by 4 bases, leaving 13 bases between them. The germline CDR1 and CDR2 sequences are LGHNA and YSLEER. This CDR3 has 14 residues. The CDR3 DNA follows: TGCGCCAGCAGCCGGCAGGGTTGGGGCACTGAAGCTTTCTTT. This codes for CASSRQGWGTEAFF.

This clonotype was picked up a small number of times. The chain employs TRBV5-1 and TRBJ2-1, with D possibly matching TRBD2 (5 bases). This CDR3 is 12 amino acids long. V was shortened by 6 bases and J by 9 bases, with 13 bases between the two germline ends. Germline V gene sequence: CDR1 SGHRS, CDR2 YFSETQ. For the CDR3, the DNA is TGCGCCAGCACCCCGGGGAACGGTGAGCAGTTCTTC. Translating it yields CASTPGNGEQFF. Supplemented by reference TRBV5-1 and TRBJ2-1, the full variable domain reads KAGVTQTPRYLIKTRGQQVTLSCSPISGHRSVSWYQQTPGQGLQFLFEYFSETQRNKGNFPGRFSGRQFSNSRSEMNVSTLELGDSALYLCASTPGNGEQFFGPGTRLTVL.

The table lists this clonotype with a few counts. The V and J genes are TRBV6-2 or TRBV6-3 and TRBJ2-5; 8 nucleotides match TRBD1. The end of the DNA fits TRBJ2-7 better, so the J call may be wrong. Germline CDR1 is MNHEY and CDR2 is SVGEGT. The CDR3 spans 15 residues. For the CDR3, the DNA is TGTGCCAGCAGCAAAGACAGGGGCCGCCTCCACGAGCAGTACTTC. It codes for CASSKDRGRLHEQYF.

This clonotype was counted at least ten times. This chain uses TRBV4-1 with TRBJ2-3; the match to TRBD2 covers 11 bases. The CDR3 is made up of 15 amino acids. Losses at the gene ends were 6 bases for V and 4 bases for J; bases not matched to a gene: 6. Germline V gene lookup returns CDR1 MGHRA and CDR2 YSYEKL. Here the CDR3 DNA reads TGCGCCAGCAGTCTGGGACTAGCGGTCCCAGATACGCAGTATTTT. The encoded protein is CASSLGLAVPDTQYF.

The count of this clonotype is one. V is TRBV21-1 and J is TRBJ1-2. TRBV21-1 is assigned pseudogene status. CDR3 size: 14 residues. CDR3 sequence: CASSIRIQAYGYTF. The CDR3 region has the DNA TGTGCCAGCAGCATCAGGATTCAGGCATATGGCTACACCTTC.

This clonotype was picked up one time. The CDR3 DNA reads as TGTGCCAGCGCGCCCAGGGGCGCCTACTATGGCTACACCTTC. Translating gives CASAPRGAYYGYTF. The chain uses TRBV28 and TRBJ1-2, with D possibly being TRBD1 (6 bases). V shed 8 bases and J shed 3 bases, with 16 bases lying between them. The CDR3 sequence is 14 residues long. The germline V gene encodes CDR1 MDHEN and CDR2 SYDVKM.

The chain joins TRBV11-2 to TRBJ1-3; 9 bases agree with TRBD1. Germline CDR1 reads SGHAT; CDR2 reads FQNNGV. CDR3 length equals 17 residues. The V gene end was trimmed by 5 bases and the J gene end by 0 bases; junction bases not matched to a gene: 8. The CDR3 here is CASSTPGTGFSGNTIYF. In nucleotides, the CDR3 is TGTGCCAGCAGCACACCCGGGACAGGGTTCTCTGGAAACACCATATATTTT.

Notes on this clonotype: A read error is possible here, since a much larger clone lies one base away. The CDR3 region is CANRYLTTFYGYTF. In nucleotides, the CDR3 is TGTGCCAACAGATACCTTACTACTTTCTATGGCTACACCTTC. This chain uses TRBV6-6 with TRBJ1-2; D gene uncertain. CDR3 size: 14 residues. In germline, CDR1 is MNHNY, CDR2 SVGAGI (reference sequence). Trimming shortened V by 10 bases and J by 4 bases, and 19 bases separated the two germline ends.

The rearrangement links TRBV6-6 to TRBJ2-5; possible D gene TRBD2, 5 bases. This CDR3 comprises 14 residues. Germline V gene data show CDR1 as MNHNY and CDR2 as SVGAGI (reference sequence). V lost 5 bases to trimming and J lost 11 bases, with 21 bases between them. CDR3 sequence: CASSPSTGYNEQYF. In DNA form, the CDR3 reads TGTGCCAGCAGTCCATCCACGGGATACAATGAGCAGTACTTC.

The rearrangement joins TRBV3-1 to TRBJ2-7; possibly TRBD2 for D (5 bases). The length of the CDR3 is 14 residues. Germline loops: CDR1 LGHDT, CDR2 YNNKEL (reference sequence). V lost 5 bases and J 3 bases, leaving 14 bases between the germline ends. The CDR3 loop reads CASSRGSRGYEQYF. CDR3 sequence (DNA): TGTGCCAGCAGCAGAGGGTCAAGAGGCTACGAGCAGTACTTC.

This chain joins TRBV20-1 and TRBJ1-4, with D perhaps matching TRBD1 (6 bases). Germline V gene data show CDR1 as DFQATT and CDR2 as SNEGSKA (reference sequence). Trimming left V 5 bases short and J 8 bases short, with 15 bases between. The CDR3 covers 13 residues. CDR3 loop: CSASKVGGEKLFF. CDR3 DNA: TGCAGTGCTTCGAAGGTCGGGGGCGAAAAACTGTTTTTT.

This clonotype was detected a few times. The V gene is TRBV10-3, the J gene TRBJ2-3; possibly TRBD2 for D (6 bases). Germline V CDR1 and CDR2: ENHRY, SYGVKD. V lost 2 bases, J lost 0 bases, and 15 bases lay in between. The CDR3 spans 17 residues. The DNA of the CDR3 is TGTGCCATCAGTGAGAGTTTTGAGAGCGGGAGCACAGATACGCAGTATTTT. It is translated as CAISESFESGSTDTQYF.

The rearrangement links TRBV12-3 or TRBV12-4 to TRBJ2-7; 11 bases are shared with TRBD2. J lost 7 bases, V lost 5 bases, and 7 bases had no gene match. The CDR3 consists of 14 residues. The CDR3 DNA reads TGTGCCAGCAGTAGTAGCGGGGGGGCTAGAGAGCAGTACTTC. Its protein product is CASSSSGGAREQYF.

This chain links TRBV4-3 with TRBJ2-2; TRBD1 matches 8 bases. The CDR3 sequence is 16 residues long. V gave up 0 bases and J gave up 4 bases; unmatched junction bases: 4. Germline values: CDR1 LGHNA, CDR2 YSLEER. The CDR3 loop reads CASSQDIQGATGELFF. CDR3 in DNA: TGCGCCAGCAGCCAAGATATCCAGGGGGCCACCGGGGAGCTGTTTTTT.

The CDR3 nucleotides read TGTGCCTGGAGTGTACCAGAACTACGCTACAATGAGCAGTACTTC. Protein sequence: CAWSVPELRYNEQYF. V and J are TRBV30 and TRBJ2-1, with D hard to call. The J call may be incorrect, as the DNA end agrees better with TRBJ2-7. Germline values: CDR1 GTSNPN, CDR2 SVGIG (reference sequence). This CDR3 region has 15 residues.

The chain employs TRBV27 and TRBJ2-3, with D maybe TRBD1 (5 bases). CDR1 is MNHEY and CDR2 is SMNVEV in the germline V gene (reference sequence). The CDR3 covers 15 residues. V shed 5 bases and J shed 0 bases, with 12 bases lying between them. The CDR3 protein is CASSLTTVSTDTQYF. The CDR3 DNA is TGTGCCAGCAGTCTAACGACAGTAAGCACAGATACGCAGTATTTT.

This clonotype was counted a few times. The chain is built from TRBV27 and TRBJ1-2; 9 nucleotides agree with TRBD1. After removal of 2 bases from V and 4 bases from J, the junction contained 5 bases not matched to a gene. The CDR3 totals 15 residues. Germline V gene lookup returns CDR1 MNHEY and CDR2 SMNVEV (reference sequence). CDR3 sequence reads: CASSLLGDRAYGYTF. In DNA, the CDR3 is TGTGCCAGCAGTTTACTAGGGGACAGGGCCTATGGCTACACCTTC.

This clonotype was picked up a small number of times. The V gene is TRBV6-2 or TRBV6-3, the J gene TRBJ1-1; no clear D. This CDR3 contains 15 residues. Germline V gives CDR1 MNHEY, CDR2 SVGEGT. V was pared by 0 bases and J by 8 bases, with 16 bases between. CDR3 sequence: CASSYSISRLGEAFF. The CDR3 bases are TGTGCCAGCAGTTACTCGATTTCTCGCCTCGGCGAAGCTTTCTTT.

This clonotype has a handful of counts. V and J are TRBV6-5 and TRBJ1-6; 7 nucleotides match TRBD1. V shed 8 bases and J 7 bases; nucleotides not matched to a gene: 8. This CDR3 contains 14 residues. The germline CDR1 and CDR2 sequences are MNHEY and SVGAGI. The CDR3 region has the DNA TGTGCCAGCGGGAACAGGGGAGGGAATTCACCCCTCCACTTT. This translates into CASGNRGGNSPLHF.

The V call is TRBV6-2 or TRBV6-3, the J call TRBJ2-4, with 15 bases aligning to TRBD2. Per germline, CDR1 MNHEY and CDR2 SVGEGT. The V segment lost 8 bases and the J segment 0 bases; nucleotides outside the gene matches: 8. The CDR3 loop spans 18 amino acids. CDR3 sequence: CASGLGLAGGLAKNIQYF. The CDR3 DNA reads as TGTGCCAGCGGTTTGGGACTAGCGGGAGGTCTAGCCAAAAACATTCAGTACTTC.

The chain employs TRBV25-1 and TRBJ2-3; D unclear. CDR1 is MGHDK and CDR2 is SYGVNS in the germline V gene. The CDR3 has 13 amino acids. Between the trimmed V and J ends, which lost 2 bases and 2 bases, there was a span of 5 bases. CDR3 bases: TGTGCCAGCAGTGAACTGAACACAGATACGCAGTATTTT. The encoded protein is CASSELNTDTQYF.

The rearrangement joins TRBV5-1 to TRBJ1-3; 12 positions match TRBD1. The CDR3 is 18 residues long. The junction had 8 bases not matched to a gene; V was cut back by 4 bases and J by 0 bases. The germline CDR1 and CDR2 sequences are SGHRS and YFSETQ. In DNA, the CDR3 is TGCGCCAGCAGCGGGACAGGGGGCGGGATGGCCTCTGGAAACACCATATATTTT. Protein: CASSGTGGGMASGNTIYF.

This clonotype was counted only a few times. This chain joins TRBV4-2 and TRBJ2-1; D is perhaps TRBD2 (6 bases). The CDR3 contains 12 residues. V shed 3 bases and J shed 10 bases, with 10 bases lying between them. Germline V CDR1 and CDR2: LGHNA, YNFKEQ. The CDR3 protein is CASSHWRGEQFF. The CDR3, as DNA: TGTGCCAGCAGCCATTGGAGGGGCGAGCAGTTCTTC.

V and J are TRBV2 and TRBJ2-7; 7 bases match TRBD2. Trimming at V came to 2 bases and at J to 4 bases, leaving 5 bases not matched to a gene. Germline loops: CDR1 SNHLY, CDR2 FYNNEI. This CDR3 has 14 amino acids. CDR3 amino acids: CASSEKRDGYEQYF. For the CDR3, the DNA is TGTGCCAGCAGTGAAAAGCGGGATGGGTACGAGCAGTACTTC.

This clonotype has more than one count but fewer than ten. The rearrangement joins TRBV25-1 to TRBJ1-2; D is possibly TRBD1 (6 bases). CDR1 is MGHDK and CDR2 is SYGVNS in the germline V gene. The germline V and J ends were trimmed by 5 bases and 6 bases, with 19 bases remaining between them. CDR3 length: 15 residues. CDR3 in DNA: TGTGCCAGCAGTACACTGGGGGGCCAGAGAAATGGCTACACCTTC. It encodes CASSTLGGQRNGYTF.

This clonotype occurred a few times. The CDR3 reads CATSAGTSGGVAYNEQFF. CDR3 DNA sequence: TGTGCCACCAGTGCCGGGACTAGCGGGGGGGTCGCCTACAATGAGCAGTTCTTC. The genes are TRBV24-1 and TRBJ2-1; the match to TRBD2 covers 16 bases. The CDR3 runs 18 residues. Germline-derived CDR1 and CDR2 are KGHDR and SFDVKD. With 5 bases clipped from V and 2 bases from J, the junction kept 5 bases outside the gene matches.